The 7 T cell receptor beta chains listed next were all sequenced from one sample in a study of immune evolution from preneoplasia to lung adenocarcinoma. The repertoire was sequenced with immunoSEQ multiplex PCR; TCRdb's copy has only in-frame clones and lacks some. The sample yields 14,000 or so clones, roughly 85% seen once. The specimen was FFPE lung adenocarcinoma in situ tissue. The receptors come from a donor aged 70 or over with lung adenocarcinoma.

The gene calls are TRBV6-1 and TRBJ2-4; the D gene is possibly TRBD1 (5 bases). V was cut by 0 bases and J by 4 bases, with 22 bases left in between. The CDR3 has 19 amino acids. Germline assignment: CDR1 MNHNS and CDR2 SASEGT. In DNA, the CDR3 is TGTGCCAGCAGTGAAGCCTTACAGGACCCTGCCCCCCGGAAAAACATTCAGTACTTC. Translated, it gives CASSEALQDPAPRKNIQYF.

This chain connects TRBV25-1 to TRBJ2-4; D perhaps matches TRBD1 (6 bases). V lost 3 bases and J 0 bases, leaving 12 bases between the germline ends. Germline V gene lookup returns CDR1 MGHDK and CDR2 SYGVNS. This CDR3 is 16 amino acids long. The CDR3 coding sequence is TGTGCCAGCAGTGACAAAGGGACATTAGCCAAAAACATTCAGTACTTC. Translated, it gives CASSDKGTLAKNIQYF.

The chain recombines TRBV6-6 with TRBJ2-7; the D is unclear. V lost 5 bases and J 7 bases, leaving 12 bases between the germline ends. Germline V lookup: CDR1 MNHNY, CDR2 SVGAGI (reference sequence). The CDR3 loop spans 12 amino acids. The DNA for the CDR3 is TGTGCCAGCAGTCCGGGCCGGGCGGAGCAGTACTTC. Translating gives CASSPGRAEQYF.

CDR3 protein: CASSLGRTDEAFF. CDR3 nucleotides: TGTGCCAGCAGCTTAGGCCGGACAGATGAAGCTTTCTTT. V and J are TRBV11-2 and TRBJ1-1; perhaps TRBD1 as D (6 bases). The germline CDR1 and CDR2 sequences are SGHAT and FQNNGV. V shed 1 base and J shed 7 bases, with 10 bases lying between them. The CDR3 runs 13 residues.

The chain employs TRBV18 and TRBJ1-2; a weak D match, TRBD1 (6 bases). Trimming stripped 2 bases from V and 3 bases from J, with 10 bases between. The length of the CDR3 is 14 residues. The V gene's germline CDR1 is KGHSH and CDR2 LQKENI. CDR3 region: CASSPSGGDYGYTF. CDR3 bases: TGTGCCAGCTCACCATCGGGGGGCGACTATGGCTACACCTTC.

The chain combines TRBV6-5 with TRBJ2-5; D may be TRBD1 (5 bases). The germline V gene has CDR1 MNHEY and CDR2 SVGAGI. The ends were cut back, 2 bases at V and 1 base at J, with 8 bases in the middle. CDR3 size: 14 residues. This chain's CDR3 is CASSYLDSQETQYF. The DNA of the CDR3 is TGTGCCAGCAGTTACCTCGACAGCCAAGAGACCCAGTACTTC.

The V and J genes are TRBV28 and TRBJ1-4; D call uncertain. The germline V and J ends were trimmed by 2 bases and 0 bases, with 7 bases remaining between them. This CDR3 has 15 amino acids. CDR1 MDHEN and CDR2 SYDVKM come from the germline V gene. CDR3 region: CASSLSRATNEKLFF. For the CDR3, the DNA is TGTGCCAGCAGTTTAAGCAGAGCAACTAATGAAAAACTGTTTTTT.